These 21 T cell receptor beta chains were sequenced from one sample in a study of blood T cell repertoires in COVID-19. TCRdb's table, derived via immunoSEQ multiplex PCR, lists solely in-frame clones and lacks some. The sample shows around 310,000 clones, about 90% of them seen only once. Sequenced: PBMCs or T cells enriched from blood (not recorded which). These receptors were obtained from a woman in her twenties or thirties who had recovered from COVID-19.

V usage is TRBV4-1 and J usage is TRBJ2-1; 9 nucleotides line up with TRBD2. V dropped 4 bases and J dropped 9; count of bases not matched to a gene: 7. Germline V gene data show CDR1 as MGHRA and CDR2 as YSYEKL. The CDR3 covers 14 residues. The CDR3 bases are TGCGCCAGCAGCCGAGGCAGCGGGAGGTTTGAGCAGTTCTTC. Translated, it gives CASSRGSGRFEQFF.

The rearrangement joins TRBV27 to TRBJ1-5; D is perhaps TRBD1 (5 bases). Germline values: CDR1 MNHEY, CDR2 SMNVEV (reference sequence). V was pared by 5 bases and J by 2 bases, with 19 bases between. The CDR3 has 17 amino acids. CDR3 DNA: TGTGCCAGCAGTACCTTTTTCAGGGAAGGCGGCAATCAGCCCCAGCATTTT. This sequence encodes CASSTFFREGGNQPQHF.

The genes are TRBV28 and TRBJ2-5; 7 nucleotides line up with TRBD2. J lost 3 bases, V lost 8 bases, and 12 bases had no gene match. This CDR3 has 15 amino acids. Looked up from germline, CDR1 is MDHEN and CDR2 is SYDVKM. CDR3 region: CASQRTSESEETQYF. The CDR3 region has the DNA TGTGCCAGCCAGAGAACTAGCGAGAGTGAAGAGACCCAGTACTTC.

The chain links TRBV6-1 to TRBJ2-1; D ambiguous. CDR1 and CDR2 (germline): MNHNS, SASEGT. CDR3 length: 13 residues. Trimming left V 3 bases short and J 7 bases short, with 10 bases between. CDR3 sequence: CASSEVSRNEQFF. The CDR3, as DNA: TGTGCCAGCAGTGAGGTCTCGCGAAATGAGCAGTTCTTC.

The chain couples TRBV15 to TRBJ1-1; tentatively, D is TRBD1 (5 bases). Germline V gene lookup returns CDR1 LNHNV and CDR2 YYDKDF (reference sequence). Trimming removed 1 base from V and 7 bases from J, with 10 bases in between. The CDR3 has 13 amino acids. The DNA for the CDR3 is TGTGCCACCAGCAGAGGGGTGACAGTTGAAGCTTTCTTT. Its translation is CATSRGVTVEAFF.

The V gene is TRBV10-3, the J gene TRBJ1-1; no clear D. The germline V gene encodes CDR1 ENHRY and CDR2 SYGVKD. CDR3 length: 13 residues. Trimming cost V 3 bases and J 2 bases, with 7 bases left between them. The CDR3, as DNA: TGTGCCATCAGTGATTACAGAAACACTGAAGCTTTCTTT. The encoded protein is CAISDYRNTEAFF.

CDR3 in DNA: TGTGCCAGCAGTCTCGGGACTATTTACGAGCAGTACTTC. As protein: CASSLGTIYEQYF. The rearrangement links TRBV28 to TRBJ2-7; 7 nucleotides match TRBD2. The J segment lost 4 bases and the V segment lost 5 bases, leaving 5 bases of the junction unmatched. CDR1 is MDHEN, CDR2 SYDVKM, per germline. The CDR3 is made up of 13 amino acids.

The rearrangement links TRBV5-8 to TRBJ2-1, with 13 bases identical to TRBD2. CDR1 and CDR2 (germline): SGHTS, YDEGEE. The CDR3 has 16 residues. The V segment lost 4 bases and the J segment 7 bases; nucleotides outside the gene matches: 8. The CDR3 loop reads CASSTAWTSGSNEQFF. The CDR3 nucleotides are TGTGCCAGCAGCACCGCTTGGACTAGCGGGAGTAATGAGCAGTTCTTC.

The chain recombines TRBV4-1 with TRBJ1-2, with TRBD1 matching 7 bases. Germline V gives CDR1 MGHRA, CDR2 YSYEKL. The CDR3 spans 17 residues. J was trimmed by 4 bases and V by 4 bases; bases with no gene match: 15. DNA for the CDR3: TGCGCCAGCAGCCTCCAAAGCCGAAGGCGGGACAGCTATGGCTACACCTTC. Protein sequence: CASSLQSRRRDSYGYTF.

J is TRBJ2-3 and V is TRBV18; 11 positions match TRBD1. CDR3 length: 16 residues. In germline, CDR1 is KGHSH, CDR2 LQKENI. Germline trimming cut 3 bases from V and 1 base from J; bases unmatched to any gene: 3. The CDR3 loop reads CASSPKGQGGTDTQYF. The CDR3, as DNA: TGTGCCAGCTCACCCAAGGGACAGGGGGGCACAGATACGCAGTATTTT.

The chain joins TRBV29-1 to TRBJ2-2; D may be TRBD2 (5 bases). CDR1 and CDR2 (germline): SQVTM, ANQGSEA. The V end lost 7 bases, the J end lost 0 bases, and 9 bases lay between the germline ends. The CDR3 sequence is 13 residues long. Here the CDR3 reads CSGTDTNTGELFF. For the CDR3, the DNA is TGCAGCGGGACTGACACGAACACCGGGGAGCTGTTTTTT.

This chain links TRBV11-1 with TRBJ1-6; 10 nucleotides agree with TRBD1. Germline assignment: CDR1 SGHAT and CDR2 FQDESV (reference sequence). The CDR3 is made up of 15 amino acids. The trim removed 4 bases at V and 9 bases at J, leaving 6 bases unmatched. The CDR3 DNA is TGTGCCAGCAGCTCTAAGACAGGGGGCTTTTCACCCCTCCACTTT. Translating gives CASSSKTGGFSPLHF.

The chain couples TRBV27 to TRBJ1-2, with D possibly being TRBD1 (6 bases). Germline-derived CDR1 and CDR2 are MNHEY and SMNVEV (reference sequence). This CDR3 has 16 amino acids. V dropped 6 bases and J dropped 7 bases, with 24 bases sitting between them. DNA for the CDR3: TGTGCCAGCAGCTTGTCCGCAGGGGACGGGAATCGTGGCTACACCTTC. Translated: CASSLSAGDGNRGYTF.

The rearrangement joins TRBV7-9 to TRBJ2-1, with 10 bases that match TRBD1. Trimming removed 5 bases from V and 8 bases from J; junction bases left unmatched: 9. This CDR3 region has 15 residues. Germline V gives CDR1 SEHNR, CDR2 FQNEAQ (reference sequence). The DNA of the CDR3 is TGTGCCAGCAGCCTCGGACAGGGGGAAAGCGATGAGCAGTTCTTC. This codes for CASSLGQGESDEQFF.

V is TRBV1 and J is TRBJ2-7; the D call of TRBD1 is as the table states it, not checked on the DNA. TRBV1 is noted as a pseudogene. This CDR3 comprises 16 residues. CDR3 loop: CTSSQTTGQTEYEQYF. The CDR3 DNA reads TGCACCAGCAGCCAAACAACAGGGCAAACCGAGTACGAGCAGTACTTC.

The chain is built from TRBV19 and TRBJ1-5, with a possible D match to TRBD1 (5 bases). The germline V and J ends were trimmed by 10 bases and 6 bases, with 16 bases remaining between them. The CDR3 has 13 residues. In germline, CDR1 is LNHDA, CDR2 SQIVND (reference sequence). CDR3 residues: CATQRGEGQPQHF. The DNA of the CDR3 is TGTGCCACCCAAAGGGGCGAAGGTCAGCCCCAGCATTTT.

The chain links TRBV28 to TRBJ1-3; D remains unclear. CDR1 and CDR2 from the germline V gene are MDHEN and SYDVKM. V shed 4 bases and J shed 0 bases, with 16 bases lying between them. The CDR3 contains 17 residues. The CDR3 sequence: CASSSAGGTDSGNTIYF. The CDR3 DNA reads TGTGCCAGCAGTTCGGCAGGAGGTACGGACTCTGGAAACACCATATATTTT.

The chain's CDR3 is CASSLLGRGDYNSPLHF. Here the CDR3 DNA reads TGCGCCAGCAGCCTTTTGGGGCGGGGTGACTATAATTCACCCCTCCACTTT. The rearrangement links TRBV4-1 to TRBJ1-6; possible D gene TRBD1, 5 bases. The CDR3 consists of 17 residues. With 4 bases removed from V and 3 bases from J, the gap between germline ends came to 16 bases. Germline V gene lookup returns CDR1 MGHRA and CDR2 YSYEKL.

The V and J genes are TRBV7-9 and TRBJ2-7, with D possibly being TRBD2 (6 bases). Trimming cost V 2 bases and J 7 bases, with 15 bases left between them. This CDR3 is built from 14 residues. Germline V gene sequence: CDR1 SEHNR, CDR2 FQNEAQ (reference sequence). CDR3 nucleotides: TGTGCCAGCAGCTTAATGGGGGGATCTGGAGAGCAGTACTTC. It is translated as CASSLMGGSGEQYF.

The chain's CDR3 is CASSSRTGRNPYEQYF. The DNA of the CDR3 is TGTGCCAGTAGTTCCAGGACAGGGAGGAACCCCTACGAGCAGTACTTC. The chain links TRBV19 to TRBJ2-7; 8 positions match TRBD1. Germline lookup yields CDR1 LNHDA and CDR2 SQIVND (reference sequence). Trimming removed 5 bases from V and 2 bases from J; junction bases left unmatched: 11. This CDR3 has 16 residues.

The gene calls are TRBV7-2 and TRBJ1-4; D gene unclear. This CDR3 spans 14 amino acids. The V end was cut by 5 bases, the J end by 7 bases, with 14 bases between. The germline V gene has CDR1 SGHTA and CDR2 FQGNSA. The CDR3 here is CASSVSIASEKLFF. DNA for the CDR3: TGTGCCAGCAGCGTTTCGATAGCCAGTGAAAAACTGTTTTTT. Supplemented by reference TRBV7-2 and TRBJ1-4, the full variable domain reads GAGVSQSPSNKVTEKGKDVELRCDPISGHTALYWYRQSLGQGLEFLIYFQGNSAPDKSGLPSDRFSAERTGGSVSTLTIQRTQQEDSAVYLCASSVSIASEKLFFGSGTQLSVL.